This passage covers 4 T cell receptor beta chains from one sample sequenced in a study of human CD8 memory T cell subsets. Production of TCR beta libraries used UMI-labeled 5' RACE as the method. Each CDR3 protein gets one entry in TCRdb, which reprocessed the 5' RACE reads and gives no DNA. The sample's table shows around 10,000 distinct CDR3 sequences. Progenitor exhausted-like CD8+ memory cells (TPEX) were CCR7+ PD-1+ TIGIT+. Sequenced material: CD8+ T cells from PBMCs. These receptors all stem from a human donor in good health.

Frequency places this clonotype as medium-sized. The chain employs TRBV6-2 or TRBV6-3 and TRBJ1-1; TCRdb lists TRBD1, though no DNA is available to test this call. The CDR3 has 13 residues. Germline CDR1 and CDR2: MNHEY and SVGEGT. This CDR3 is CASSQGLGTEAFF.

This chain connects TRBV5-1 to TRBJ2-2; lacking DNA, the TRBD1 call made by TCRdb goes unchecked. CDR1 is SGHRS and CDR2 is YFSETQ in the germline V gene. CDR3 size: 15 residues. The CDR3 region is CASSQGQGRTGELFF.

The chain links TRBV7-6 to TRBJ2-1; TCRdb designates TRBD1, a call that cannot be tested without DNA. CDR1 and CDR2 (germline): SGHVS, FNYEAQ. This CDR3 contains 15 residues. The CDR3 region is CASSSRGRGHNEQFF.

The chain joins TRBV4-2 to TRBJ2-7. The CDR3 is 12 amino acids. Germline assignment: CDR1 LGHNA and CDR2 YNFKEQ. Here the CDR3 reads CASSPNSYEQYF.